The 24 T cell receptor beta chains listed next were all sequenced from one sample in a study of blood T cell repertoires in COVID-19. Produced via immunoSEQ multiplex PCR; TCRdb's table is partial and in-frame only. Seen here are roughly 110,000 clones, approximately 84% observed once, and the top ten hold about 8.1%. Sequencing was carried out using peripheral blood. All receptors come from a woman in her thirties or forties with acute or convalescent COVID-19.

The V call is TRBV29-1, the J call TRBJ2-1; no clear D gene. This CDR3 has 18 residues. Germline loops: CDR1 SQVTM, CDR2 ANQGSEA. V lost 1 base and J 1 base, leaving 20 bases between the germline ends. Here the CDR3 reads CSVEGVIVARASYNEQFF. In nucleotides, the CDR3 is TGCAGCGTTGAAGGAGTTATAGTGGCTCGAGCGTCCTACAATGAGCAGTTCTTC.

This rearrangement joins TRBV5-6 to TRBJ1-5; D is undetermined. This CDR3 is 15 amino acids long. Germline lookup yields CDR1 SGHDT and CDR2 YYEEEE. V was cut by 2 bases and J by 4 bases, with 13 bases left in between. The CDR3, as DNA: TGTGCCAGCAGCTTAGGACTCCTAGGGAATCAGCCCCAGCATTTT. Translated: CASSLGLLGNQPQHF.

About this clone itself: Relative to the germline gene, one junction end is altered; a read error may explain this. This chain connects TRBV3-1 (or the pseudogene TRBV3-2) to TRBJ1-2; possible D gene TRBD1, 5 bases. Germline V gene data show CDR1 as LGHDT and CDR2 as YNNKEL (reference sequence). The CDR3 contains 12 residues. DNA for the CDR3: TGTGCCAGCAGCCAAGGATTGATGACAGCCCACTTC. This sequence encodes CASSQGLMTAHF.

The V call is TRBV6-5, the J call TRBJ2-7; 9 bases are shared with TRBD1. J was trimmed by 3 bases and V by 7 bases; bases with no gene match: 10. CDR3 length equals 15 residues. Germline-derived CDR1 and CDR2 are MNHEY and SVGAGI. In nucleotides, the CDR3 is TGTGCCAGCAATCGAGCAGGGGGACAGGGCTACGAGCAGTACTTC. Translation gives CASNRAGGQGYEQYF.

As DNA, the CDR3 is TGTGCCAGTAGTCAGGGGGATAGATCAAGCTACACCTTC. This gives the protein CASSQGDRSSYTF. V gene TRBV19 combines with J gene TRBJ1-2, with 7 bases lining up with TRBD1. The trim removed 5 bases at V and 9 bases at J, leaving 9 bases unmatched. Germline V lookup: CDR1 LNHDA, CDR2 SQIVND (reference sequence). CDR3 length: 13 residues.

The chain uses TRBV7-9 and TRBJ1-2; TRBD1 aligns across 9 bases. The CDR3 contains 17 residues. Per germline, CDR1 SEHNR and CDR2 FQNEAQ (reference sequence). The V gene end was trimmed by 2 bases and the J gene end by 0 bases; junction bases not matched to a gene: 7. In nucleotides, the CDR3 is TGTGCCAGCAGCTTAACACAGGGGGCGAACCCTAACTATGGCTACACCTTC. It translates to CASSLTQGANPNYGYTF.

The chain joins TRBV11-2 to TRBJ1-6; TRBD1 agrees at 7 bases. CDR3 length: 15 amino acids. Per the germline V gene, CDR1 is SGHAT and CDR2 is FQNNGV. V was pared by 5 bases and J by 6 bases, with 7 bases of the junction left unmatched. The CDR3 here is CASSLGTVFNSPLHF. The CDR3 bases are TGTGCCAGCAGCCTGGGGACAGTCTTTAATTCACCCCTCCACTTT. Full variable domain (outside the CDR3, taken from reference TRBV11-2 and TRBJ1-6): EAGVAQSPRYKIIEKRQSVAFWCNPISGHATLYWYQQILGQGPKLLIQFQNNGVVDDSQLPKDRFSAERLKGVDSTLKIQPAKLEDSAVYLCASSLGTVFNSPLHFGNGTRLTVT.

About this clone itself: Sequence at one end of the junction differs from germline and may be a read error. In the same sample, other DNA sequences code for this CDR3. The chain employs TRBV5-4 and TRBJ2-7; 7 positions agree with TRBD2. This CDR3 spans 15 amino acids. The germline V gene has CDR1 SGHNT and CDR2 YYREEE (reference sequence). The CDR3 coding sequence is TGTGCCAGCAGCTTGTTTGGCGGGGGAACCTATGAGCAGTACTTC. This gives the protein CASSLFGGGTYEQYF.

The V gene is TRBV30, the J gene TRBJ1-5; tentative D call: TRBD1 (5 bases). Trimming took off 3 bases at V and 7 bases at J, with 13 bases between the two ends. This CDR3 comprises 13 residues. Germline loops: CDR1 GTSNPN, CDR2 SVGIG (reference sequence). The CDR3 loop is CAWSPQGFQPQHF. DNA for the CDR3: TGTGCCTGGAGCCCCCAGGGTTTCCAGCCCCAGCATTTT. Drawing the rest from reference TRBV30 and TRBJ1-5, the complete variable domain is SQTIHQWPATLVQPVGSPLSLECTVEGTSNPNLYWYRQAAGRGLQLLFYSVGIGQISSEVPQNLSASRPQDRQFILSSKKLLLSDSGFYLCAWSPQGFQPQHFGDGTRLSIL.

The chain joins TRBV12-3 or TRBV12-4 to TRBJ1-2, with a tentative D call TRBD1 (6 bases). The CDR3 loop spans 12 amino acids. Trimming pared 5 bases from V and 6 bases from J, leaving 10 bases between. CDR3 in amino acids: CASSIGQNGYTF. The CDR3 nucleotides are TGTGCCAGCAGTATTGGACAGAATGGCTACACCTTC.

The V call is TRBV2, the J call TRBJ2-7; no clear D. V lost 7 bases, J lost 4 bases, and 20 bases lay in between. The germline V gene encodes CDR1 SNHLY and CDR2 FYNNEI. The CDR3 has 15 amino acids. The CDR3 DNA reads TGTGCCAGCACCCTCGCCGACACGGCAATGTACGAGCAGTACTTC. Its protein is CASTLADTAMYEQYF.

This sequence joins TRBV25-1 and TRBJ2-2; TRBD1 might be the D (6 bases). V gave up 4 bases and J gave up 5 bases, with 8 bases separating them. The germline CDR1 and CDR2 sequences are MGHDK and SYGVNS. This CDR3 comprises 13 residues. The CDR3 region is CASSATGTGELFF. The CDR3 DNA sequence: TGTGCCAGCAGTGCAACAGGGACCGGGGAGCTGTTTTTT.

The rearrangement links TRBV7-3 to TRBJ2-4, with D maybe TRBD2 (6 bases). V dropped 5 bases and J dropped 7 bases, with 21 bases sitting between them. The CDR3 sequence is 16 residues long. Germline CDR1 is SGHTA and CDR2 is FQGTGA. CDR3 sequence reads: CASSPGGPYGGNIQYF. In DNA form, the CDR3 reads TGTGCCAGCAGCCCCGGAGGACCGTACGGAGGGAACATTCAGTACTTC. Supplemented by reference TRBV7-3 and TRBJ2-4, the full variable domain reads GAGVSQTPSNKVTEKGKYVELRCDPISGHTALYWYRQSLGQGPEFLIYFQGTGAADDSGLPNDRFFAVRPEGSVSTLKIQRTERGDSAVYLCASSPGGPYGGNIQYFGAGTRLSVL.

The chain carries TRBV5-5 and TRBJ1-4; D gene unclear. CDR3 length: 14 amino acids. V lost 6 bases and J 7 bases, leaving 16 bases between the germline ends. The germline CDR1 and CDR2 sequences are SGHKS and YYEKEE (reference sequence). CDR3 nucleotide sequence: TGTGCCAGCACTAACCGGGAAGTGGGTGAAAAACTGTTTTTT. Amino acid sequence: CASTNREVGEKLFF.

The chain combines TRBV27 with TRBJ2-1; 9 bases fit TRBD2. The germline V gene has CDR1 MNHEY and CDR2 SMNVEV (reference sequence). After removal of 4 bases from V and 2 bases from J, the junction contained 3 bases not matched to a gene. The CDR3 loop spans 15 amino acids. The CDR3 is CASSSSGGTYNEQFF. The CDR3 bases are TGTGCCAGCAGTTCCAGCGGGGGGACCTACAATGAGCAGTTCTTC.

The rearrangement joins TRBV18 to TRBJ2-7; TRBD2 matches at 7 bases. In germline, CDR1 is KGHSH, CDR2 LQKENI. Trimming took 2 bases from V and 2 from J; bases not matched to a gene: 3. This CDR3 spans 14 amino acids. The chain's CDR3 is CASSPGGGAYEQYF. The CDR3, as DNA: TGTGCCAGCTCACCAGGGGGGGGAGCCTACGAGCAGTACTTC.

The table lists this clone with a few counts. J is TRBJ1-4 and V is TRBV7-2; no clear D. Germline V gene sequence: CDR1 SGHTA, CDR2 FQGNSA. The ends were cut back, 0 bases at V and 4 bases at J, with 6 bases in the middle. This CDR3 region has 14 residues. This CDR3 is CASSLAGSNEKLFF. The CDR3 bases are TGTGCCAGCAGCTTAGCGGGGAGTAATGAAAAACTGTTTTTT.

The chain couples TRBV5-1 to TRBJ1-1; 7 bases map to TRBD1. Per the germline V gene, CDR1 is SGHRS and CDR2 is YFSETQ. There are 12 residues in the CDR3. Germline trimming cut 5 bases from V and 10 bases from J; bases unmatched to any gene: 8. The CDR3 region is CASRGDSARAFF. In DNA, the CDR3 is TGCGCCAGCAGAGGGGACAGTGCGAGAGCTTTCTTT.

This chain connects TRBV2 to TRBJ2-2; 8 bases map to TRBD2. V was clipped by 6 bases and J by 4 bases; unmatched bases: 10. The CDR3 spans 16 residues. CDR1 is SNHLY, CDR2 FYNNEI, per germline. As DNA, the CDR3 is TGTGCCAGCAGGCCCTCGGGGGGGCGTAGCACCGGGGAGCTGTTTTTT. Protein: CASRPSGGRSTGELFF.

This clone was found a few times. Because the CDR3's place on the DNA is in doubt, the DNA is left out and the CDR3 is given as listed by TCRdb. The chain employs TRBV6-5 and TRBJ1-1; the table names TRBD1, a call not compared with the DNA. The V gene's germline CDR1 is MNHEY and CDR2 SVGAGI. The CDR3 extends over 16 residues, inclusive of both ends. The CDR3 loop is CASSSSGQGFVPEAFF.

DNA for the CDR3: TGTGCCAGCAGCTTCAGGGGAGTTGTGAACACTGAAGCTTTCTTT. Translation gives CASSFRGVVNTEAFF. This sequence joins TRBV11-1 and TRBJ1-1, with D perhaps matching TRBD1 (6 bases). Germline CDR1 is SGHAT and CDR2 is FQDESV (reference sequence). This CDR3 comprises 15 residues. Trimming pared 3 bases from V and 0 bases from J, leaving 11 bases between.

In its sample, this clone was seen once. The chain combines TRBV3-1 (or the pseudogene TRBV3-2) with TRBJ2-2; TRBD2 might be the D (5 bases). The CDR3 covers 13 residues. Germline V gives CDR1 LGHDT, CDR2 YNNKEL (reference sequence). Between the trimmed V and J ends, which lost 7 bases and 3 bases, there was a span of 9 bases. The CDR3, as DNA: TGTGCCAGCACCCCGGGGTACACCGGGGAGCTGTTTTTT. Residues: CASTPGYTGELFF.

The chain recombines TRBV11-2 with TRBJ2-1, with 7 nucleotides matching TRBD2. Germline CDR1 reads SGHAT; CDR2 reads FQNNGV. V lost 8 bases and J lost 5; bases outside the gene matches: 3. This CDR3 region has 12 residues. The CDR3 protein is CASEGTNNEQFF. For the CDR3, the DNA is TGTGCCAGCGAGGGGACTAACAATGAGCAGTTCTTC.

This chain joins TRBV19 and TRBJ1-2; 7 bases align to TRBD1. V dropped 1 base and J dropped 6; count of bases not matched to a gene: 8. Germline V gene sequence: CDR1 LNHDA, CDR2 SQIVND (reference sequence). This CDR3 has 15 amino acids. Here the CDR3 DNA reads TGTGCCAGTAGTATAGGCTCACAGGGGCTGCATGGCTACACCTTC. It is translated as CASSIGSQGLHGYTF.